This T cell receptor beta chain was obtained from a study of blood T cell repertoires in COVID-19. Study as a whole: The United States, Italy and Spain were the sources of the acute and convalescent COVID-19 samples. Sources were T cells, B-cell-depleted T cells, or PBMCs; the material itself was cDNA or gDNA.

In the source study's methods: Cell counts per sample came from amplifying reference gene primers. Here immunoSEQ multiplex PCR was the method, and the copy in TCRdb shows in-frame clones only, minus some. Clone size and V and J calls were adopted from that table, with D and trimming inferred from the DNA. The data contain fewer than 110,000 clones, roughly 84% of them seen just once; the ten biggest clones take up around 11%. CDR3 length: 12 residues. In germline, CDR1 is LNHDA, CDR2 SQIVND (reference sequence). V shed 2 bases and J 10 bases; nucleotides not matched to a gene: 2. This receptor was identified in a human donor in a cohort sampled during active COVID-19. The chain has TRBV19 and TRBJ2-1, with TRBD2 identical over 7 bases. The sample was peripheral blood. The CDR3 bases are TGTGCCAGTAGTATAACGGGGGGAGAGCAGTTCTTC. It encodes CASSITGGEQFF.